Presented here are 18 T cell receptor beta chains from one specimen sequenced in a study of shared clonotypes between healthy human individuals. Profiled with immunoSEQ multiplex PCR; TCRdb holds only in-frame clones, not every one. The sample includes some 2,000,000 clones, 90% to 96% seen only once; the top ten take roughly 0.13%. Input material: naive CD4+ T cells sorted from blood. The sample's subset: CD45RA+ positively selected. Source of these receptors: a man aged 18 to 29 in good health.

The CDR3 spells CASWVADNHPGEQYF. CDR3 DNA: TGTGCCAGCTGGGTGGCGGATAACCACCCTGGCGAGCAGTACTTC. The chain uses TRBV6-1 and TRBJ2-7; D gene uncertain. Trimming stripped 8 bases from V and 6 bases from J, with 23 bases between. The CDR3 is 15 amino acids. The germline gives CDR1 MNHNS, CDR2 SASEGT.

The rearrangement links TRBV19 to TRBJ2-7, with 8 bases aligning to TRBD2. V lost 3 bases, J lost 5 bases, and 12 bases stayed unmatched. CDR1 is LNHDA, CDR2 SQIVND, per germline (reference sequence). The length of the CDR3 is 16 residues. The CDR3 coding sequence is TGTGCCAGTAGTATTGAGGTAGCGGGGCGACCCCACGAGCAGTACTTC. It specifies CASSIEVAGRPHEQYF.

The rearrangement joins TRBV25-1 to TRBJ2-3; D is possibly TRBD2 (6 bases). The CDR3 is 18 amino acids. Between the trimmed V and J ends, which lost 3 bases and 2 bases, there was a span of 21 bases. The germline CDR1 and CDR2 sequences are MGHDK and SYGVNS. The CDR3 reads CASSDKGLGGWYTDTQYF. The CDR3 DNA reads TGTGCCAGCAGTGATAAGGGGTTGGGGGGATGGTACACAGATACGCAGTATTTT.

V gene TRBV30 combines with J gene TRBJ2-4; D unclear. The length of the CDR3 is 13 residues. Trimming removed 2 bases at V and 6 bases at J, with 11 bases between. CDR1 is GTSNPN, CDR2 SVGIG, per germline (reference sequence). CDR3 region: CAWSPSFGNIQYF. The CDR3 nucleotides read TGTGCCTGGAGTCCATCGTTCGGAAACATTCAGTACTTC.

V is TRBV19 and J is TRBJ2-1; possibly TRBD1 for D (6 bases). The germline V gene encodes CDR1 LNHDA and CDR2 SQIVND (reference sequence). V lost 5 bases and J lost 9, with 14 bases in between. The CDR3 contains 13 residues. The CDR3 coding sequence is TGTGCCAGTAGTTCCCGAGACAGGCCTGAGCAGTTCTTC. Translated: CASSSRDRPEQFF.

The rearrangement uses TRBV19 and TRBJ2-3; a possible D gene is TRBD2 (6 bases). CDR1 and CDR2 (germline): LNHDA, SQIVND (reference sequence). This CDR3 has 16 amino acids. V lost 4 bases to trimming and J lost 0 bases, with 14 bases between them. Written as DNA, the CDR3 is TGTGCCAGTAGTAGAGGAGGGGTGTATAGCACAGATACGCAGTATTTT. Translated: CASSRGGVYSTDTQYF.

The J gene is TRBJ2-1, the V gene TRBV4-1, with TRBD1 as a possible D gene (5 bases). The CDR3 totals 15 residues. CDR1 and CDR2 (germline): MGHRA, YSYEKL. V was trimmed by 4 bases and J by 1 base, leaving 11 bases between them. The CDR3 sequence is CASSRTSQSYNEQFF. CDR3 nucleotide sequence: TGCGCCAGCAGCCGGACAAGTCAATCCTACAATGAGCAGTTCTTC.

Regarding this clone: One end of the junction fails to match germline, which may point to a read error. The genes are TRBV4-1 and TRBJ2-1; TRBD2 agrees at 8 bases. CDR1 and CDR2 (germline): MGHRA, YSYEKL. The CDR3 consists of 16 residues. The CDR3 region has the DNA TGCGCCAGATGTCCTCGACGGGAGGGCCACTACAATGCGCAGTTCTTC. Translation gives CARCPRREGHYNAQFF.

This chain connects TRBV6-1 to TRBJ1-5, with D possibly matching TRBD1 (5 bases). CDR3 size: 13 residues. The germline gives CDR1 MNHNS, CDR2 SASEGT. The ends were cut back, 6 bases at V and 7 bases at J, with 13 bases in the middle. CDR3 in DNA: TGTGCCAGCAGGGTTGAGGGGTTGCAGCCCCAGCATTTT. This codes for CASRVEGLQPQHF.

The V and J genes are TRBV28 and TRBJ1-4; 7 bases are a match to TRBD1. CDR3 length equals 15 residues. Trimming cost V 5 bases and J 8 bases; bases outside gene matches: 11. Germline CDR1 MDHEN, CDR2 SYDVKM. The CDR3 DNA is TGTGCCAGCAGTAGAGTACAGGGGTCGGGGGAAAAACTGTTTTTT. This encodes CASSRVQGSGEKLFF.

This clone was observed a single time. Other DNA sequences in the same sample also yield this CDR3. The chain recombines TRBV6-1 with TRBJ1-5, with D tentatively TRBD1 (5 bases). CDR1 is MNHNS and CDR2 is SASEGT in the germline V gene. The CDR3 is made up of 13 amino acids. V was shortened by 2 bases and J by 7 bases, with 9 bases between the two germline ends. The DNA for the CDR3 is TGTGCCAGCAGTGAACAGGGTGGACAGCCCCAGCATTTT. Its translation: CASSEQGGQPQHF.

The J gene is TRBJ1-1, the V gene TRBV7-2, with 9 bases that match TRBD1. The germline V gene has CDR1 SGHTA and CDR2 FQGNSA. V lost 4 bases and J lost 4; bases outside the gene matches: 7. CDR3 size: 15 residues. The CDR3 DNA reads TGTGCCAGCAGCTCCATACAGGGGGCGCTCACTGAAGCTTTCTTT. Its protein is CASSSIQGALTEAFF.

The rearrangement links TRBV7-8 to TRBJ2-3; D not certain. Trimming removed 5 bases from V and 0 bases from J, with 15 bases in between. Germline loops: CDR1 SGHVS, CDR2 FQNEAQ. The CDR3 extends over 16 amino acids. The CDR3, as DNA: TGTGCCAGCAGCATGGCCAACACGAGGAGCACAGATACGCAGTATTTT. It encodes CASSMANTRSTDTQYF.

The chain recombines TRBV9 with TRBJ2-7, with 7 bases identical to TRBD2. The CDR3 consists of 13 residues. V was pared by 7 bases and J by 3 bases, with 7 bases of the junction left unmatched. Germline assignment: CDR1 SGDLS and CDR2 YYNGEE. This CDR3 is CASAPGGFYEQYF. For the CDR3, the DNA is TGTGCCAGCGCTCCGGGGGGTTTCTACGAGCAGTACTTC.

J is TRBJ2-2 and V is TRBV19; D remains unclear. Germline assignment: CDR1 LNHDA and CDR2 SQIVND (reference sequence). This CDR3 is built from 16 residues. With 3 bases removed from V and 3 bases from J, the gap between germline ends came to 14 bases. The DNA of the CDR3 is TGTGCCAGTAGTATGAAGTTTACAGCATACACCGGGGAGCTGTTTTTT. This sequence encodes CASSMKFTAYTGELFF.

This chain links TRBV7-2 with TRBJ2-2, with a possible D match to TRBD1 (5 bases). Trimming removed 1 base from V and 7 bases from J, with 13 bases in between. This CDR3 contains 15 residues. Germline V gene data show CDR1 as SGHTA and CDR2 as FQGNSA. The CDR3 DNA sequence: TGTGCCAGCAGCTTAGTAGGGGAAGTAGGCGGGGAGCTGTTTTTT. Translation: CASSLVGEVGGELFF. The full variable domain, its missing parts supplied by reference TRBV7-2 and TRBJ2-2, is GAGVSQSPSNKVTEKGKDVELRCDPISGHTALYWYRQSLGQGLEFLIYFQGNSAPDKSGLPSDRFSAERTGGSVSTLTIQRTQQEDSAVYLCASSLVGEVGGELFFGEGSRLTVL.

V usage is TRBV2 and J usage is TRBJ2-2; the D call may be TRBD1 or TRBD2 (6 bases each). Germline lookup yields CDR1 SNHLY and CDR2 FYNNEI. This CDR3 has 15 amino acids. V was shortened by 7 bases and J by 5 bases, with 17 bases between the two germline ends. The CDR3, as DNA: TGTGCCAGCAACGTCGAGGGGGGCGGAACCGGGGAGCTGTTTTTT. Translating it yields CASNVEGGGTGELFF.

J is TRBJ1-6 and V is TRBV6-5, with D uncertain. Germline V lookup: CDR1 MNHEY, CDR2 SVGAGI. V gave up 8 bases and J gave up 9 bases, with 14 bases separating them. The CDR3 consists of 13 residues. DNA of the CDR3: TGTGCCAGCGGGTGGTCAGGACCTTCACCCCTCCACTTT. This translates into CASGWSGPSPLHF.